This TCR beta chain was found in a study of blood T cell repertoires in COVID-19. On the study more broadly: Both acute and convalescent COVID-19 samples were obtained from the United States, Italy and Spain. T cells, B-cell-depleted T cells, or PBMCs supplied cDNA or gDNA.

Original methodology: Estimation of nucleated cell counts was performed using reference gene primer amplification. Only in-frame clones appear in the TCRdb table, and some are missing; sequencing was by immunoSEQ multiplex PCR. That table is the source of V, J and clone size, and D and trimming were worked out from the DNA. This table has more than 150,000 clones, more than 85% appearing once. Trimming removed 1 base from V and 3 bases from J, with 11 bases in between. This CDR3 region has 15 residues. Per germline, CDR1 MGHRA and CDR2 YSYEKL. The chain has TRBV4-1 and TRBJ2-3, with a tentative D call TRBD1 (5 bases). Sequences were obtained from peripheral blood. The source of this sequence is a man aged 18-30 years with acute or convalescent COVID-19. As DNA, the CDR3 is TGCGCCAGCAGCCAAGTAGGGGTTGTTACAGATACGCAGTATTTT. Encoded protein: CASSQVGVVTDTQYF.